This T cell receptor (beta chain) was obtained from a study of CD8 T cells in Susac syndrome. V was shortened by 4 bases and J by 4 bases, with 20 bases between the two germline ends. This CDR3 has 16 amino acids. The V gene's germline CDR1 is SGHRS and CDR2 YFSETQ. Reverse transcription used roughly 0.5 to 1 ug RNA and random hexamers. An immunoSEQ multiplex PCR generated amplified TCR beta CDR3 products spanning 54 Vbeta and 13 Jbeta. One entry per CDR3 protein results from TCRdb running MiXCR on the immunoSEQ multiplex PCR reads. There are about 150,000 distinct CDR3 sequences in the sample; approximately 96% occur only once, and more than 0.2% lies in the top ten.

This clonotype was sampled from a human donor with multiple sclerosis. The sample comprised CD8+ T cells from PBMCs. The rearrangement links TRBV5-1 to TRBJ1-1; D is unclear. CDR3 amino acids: CASSLDRIWEGTEAFF. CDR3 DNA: TGCGCCAGCAGCCTAGACCGAATTTGGGAGGGCACTGAAGCTTTCTTT.